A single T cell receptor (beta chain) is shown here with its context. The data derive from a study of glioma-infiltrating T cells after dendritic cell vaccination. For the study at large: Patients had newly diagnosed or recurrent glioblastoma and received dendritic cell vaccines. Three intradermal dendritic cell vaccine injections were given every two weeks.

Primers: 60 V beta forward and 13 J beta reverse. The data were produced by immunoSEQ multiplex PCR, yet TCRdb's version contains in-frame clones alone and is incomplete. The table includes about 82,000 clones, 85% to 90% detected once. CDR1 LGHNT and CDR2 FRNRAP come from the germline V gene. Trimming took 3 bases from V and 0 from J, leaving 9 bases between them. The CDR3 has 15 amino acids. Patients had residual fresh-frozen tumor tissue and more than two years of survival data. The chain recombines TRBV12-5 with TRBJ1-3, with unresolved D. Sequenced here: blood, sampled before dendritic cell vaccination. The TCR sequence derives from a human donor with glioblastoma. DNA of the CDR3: TGTGCTAGTGGTTTTCAGGCGATCTCTGGAAACACCATATATTTT. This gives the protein CASGFQAISGNTIYF. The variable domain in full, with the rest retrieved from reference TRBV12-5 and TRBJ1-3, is DARVTQTPRHKVTEMGQEVTMRCQPILGHNTVFWYRQTMMQGLELLAYFRNRAPLDDSGMPKDRFSAEMPDATLATLKIQPSEPRDSAVYFCASGFQAISGNTIYFGEGSWLTVV.